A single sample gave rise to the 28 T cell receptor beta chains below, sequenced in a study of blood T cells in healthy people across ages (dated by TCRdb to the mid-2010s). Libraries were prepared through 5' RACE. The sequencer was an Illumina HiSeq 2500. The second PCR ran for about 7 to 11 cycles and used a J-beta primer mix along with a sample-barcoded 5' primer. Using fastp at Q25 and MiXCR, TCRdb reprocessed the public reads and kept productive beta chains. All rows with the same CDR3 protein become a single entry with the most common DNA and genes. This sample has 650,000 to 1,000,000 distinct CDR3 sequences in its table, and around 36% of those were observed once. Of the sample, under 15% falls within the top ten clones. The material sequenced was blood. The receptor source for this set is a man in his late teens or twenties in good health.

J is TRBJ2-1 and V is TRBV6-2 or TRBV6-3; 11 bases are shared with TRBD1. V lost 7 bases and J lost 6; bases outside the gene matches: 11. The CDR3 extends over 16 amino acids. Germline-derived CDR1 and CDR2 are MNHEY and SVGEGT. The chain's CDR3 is CASTRPGTGGPNEQFF. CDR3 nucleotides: TGTGCCAGCACACGCCCCGGGACAGGGGGGCCCAATGAGCAGTTCTTC.

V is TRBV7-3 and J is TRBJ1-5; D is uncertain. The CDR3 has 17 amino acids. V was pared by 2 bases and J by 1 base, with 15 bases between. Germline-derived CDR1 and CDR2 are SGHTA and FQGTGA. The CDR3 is CASSLAVQRRSNQPQHF. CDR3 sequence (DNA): TGTGCCAGCAGCTTAGCCGTTCAAAGGAGGAGCAATCAGCCCCAGCATTTT.

As DNA, the CDR3 is TGTGCCAGCAGTACAGGCGACACTGAAGCTTTCTTT. It specifies CASSTGDTEAFF. This chain links TRBV27 with TRBJ1-1; possible D gene TRBD1, 5 bases. V lost 5 bases and J lost 3, with 7 bases in between. This CDR3 comprises 12 residues. Germline CDR1 MNHEY, CDR2 SMNVEV (reference sequence).

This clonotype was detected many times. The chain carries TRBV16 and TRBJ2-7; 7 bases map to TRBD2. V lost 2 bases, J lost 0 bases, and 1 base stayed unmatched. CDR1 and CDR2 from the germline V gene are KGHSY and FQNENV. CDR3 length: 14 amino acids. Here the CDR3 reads CASSQRTSSYEQYF. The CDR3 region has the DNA TGTGCCAGCAGCCAACGGACTAGCTCCTACGAGCAGTACTTC.

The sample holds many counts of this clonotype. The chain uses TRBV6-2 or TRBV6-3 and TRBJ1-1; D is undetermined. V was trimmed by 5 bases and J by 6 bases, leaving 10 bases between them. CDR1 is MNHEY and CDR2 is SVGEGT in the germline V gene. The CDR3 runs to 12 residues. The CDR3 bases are TGTGCCAGCAGTCGGACGGCGGCTGAAGCTTTCTTT. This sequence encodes CASSRTAAEAFF.

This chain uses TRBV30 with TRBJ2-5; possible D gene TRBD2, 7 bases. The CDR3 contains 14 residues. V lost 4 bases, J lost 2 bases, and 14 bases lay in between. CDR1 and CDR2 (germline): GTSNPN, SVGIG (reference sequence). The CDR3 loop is CAWTRGRGQETQYF. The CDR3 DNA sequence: TGTGCCTGGACTCGGGGGCGGGGGCAAGAGACCCAGTACTTC. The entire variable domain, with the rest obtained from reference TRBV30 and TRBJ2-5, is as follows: SQTIHQWPATLVQPVGSPLSLECTVEGTSNPNLYWYRQAAGRGLQLLFYSVGIGQISSEVPQNLSASRPQDRQFILSSKKLLLSDSGFYLCAWTRGRGQETQYFGPGTRLLVL.

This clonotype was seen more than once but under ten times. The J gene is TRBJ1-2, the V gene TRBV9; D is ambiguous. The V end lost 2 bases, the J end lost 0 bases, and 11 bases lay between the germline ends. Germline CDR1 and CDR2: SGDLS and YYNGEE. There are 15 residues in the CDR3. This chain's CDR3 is CASSVGSGANYGYTF. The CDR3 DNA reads TGTGCCAGCAGCGTGGGCAGCGGAGCTAACTATGGCTACACCTTC.

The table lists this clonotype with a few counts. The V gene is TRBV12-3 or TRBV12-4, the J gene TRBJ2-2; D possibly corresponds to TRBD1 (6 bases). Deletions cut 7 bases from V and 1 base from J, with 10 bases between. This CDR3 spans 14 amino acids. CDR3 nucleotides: TGTGCCAGCAACCCGGGACAGAACACCGGGGAGCTGTTTTTT. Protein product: CASNPGQNTGELFF.

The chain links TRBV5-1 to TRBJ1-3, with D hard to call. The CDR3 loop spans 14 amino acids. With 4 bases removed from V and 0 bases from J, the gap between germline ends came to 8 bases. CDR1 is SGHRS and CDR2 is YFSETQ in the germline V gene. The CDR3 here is CASSEESSGNTIYF. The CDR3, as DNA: TGCGCCAGCAGCGAGGAAAGCTCTGGAAACACCATATATTTT.

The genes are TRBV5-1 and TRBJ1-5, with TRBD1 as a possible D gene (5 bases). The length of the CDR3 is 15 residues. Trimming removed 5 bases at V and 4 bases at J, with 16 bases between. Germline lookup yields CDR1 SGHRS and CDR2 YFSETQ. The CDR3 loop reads CASSTQGGSNQPQHF. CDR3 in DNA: TGCGCCAGCAGTACTCAGGGAGGATCGAATCAGCCCCAGCATTTT.

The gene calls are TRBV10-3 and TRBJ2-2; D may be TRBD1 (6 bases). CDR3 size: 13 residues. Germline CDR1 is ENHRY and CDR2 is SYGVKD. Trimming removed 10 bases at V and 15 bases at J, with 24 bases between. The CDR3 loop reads CASRETGPETLFF. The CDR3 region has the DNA TGTGCCAGCAGAGAGACAGGCCCCGAGACGTTGTTTTTT.

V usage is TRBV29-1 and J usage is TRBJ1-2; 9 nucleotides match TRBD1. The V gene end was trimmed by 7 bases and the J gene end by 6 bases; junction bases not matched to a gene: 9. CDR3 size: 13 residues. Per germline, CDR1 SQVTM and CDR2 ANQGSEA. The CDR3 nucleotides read TGCAGCGCCCACTGGACAGGGGAGGATGGCTACACCTTC. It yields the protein CSAHWTGEDGYTF.

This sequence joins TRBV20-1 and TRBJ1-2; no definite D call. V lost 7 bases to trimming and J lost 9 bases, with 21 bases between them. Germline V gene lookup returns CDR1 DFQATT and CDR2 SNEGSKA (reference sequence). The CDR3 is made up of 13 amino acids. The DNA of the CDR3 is TGCAGTGTCCCCCCCGGGCAGGAAGTAAGCTACACCTTC. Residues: CSVPPGQEVSYTF.

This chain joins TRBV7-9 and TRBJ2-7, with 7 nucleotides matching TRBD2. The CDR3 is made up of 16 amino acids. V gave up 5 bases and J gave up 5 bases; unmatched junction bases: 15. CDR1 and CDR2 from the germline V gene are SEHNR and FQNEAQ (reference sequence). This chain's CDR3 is CASSQPRSAGLDEQYF. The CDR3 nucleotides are TGTGCCAGCAGCCAGCCCCGTAGTGCCGGACTAGACGAGCAGTACTTC. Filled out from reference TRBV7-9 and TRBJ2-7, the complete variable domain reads DTGVSQNPRHKITKRGQNVTFRCDPISEHNRLYWYRQTLGQGPEFLTYFQNEAQLEKSRLLSDRFSAERPKGSFSTLEIQRTEQGDSAMYLCASSQPRSAGLDEQYFGPGTRLTVT.

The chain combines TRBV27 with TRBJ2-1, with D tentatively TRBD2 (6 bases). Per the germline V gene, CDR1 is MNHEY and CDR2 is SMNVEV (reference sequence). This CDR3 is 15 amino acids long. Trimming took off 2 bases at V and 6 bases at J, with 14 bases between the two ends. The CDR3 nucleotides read TGTGCCAGCAGTTTACAGGGACTCCGGTCCAATGAGCAGTTCTTC. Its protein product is CASSLQGLRSNEQFF.

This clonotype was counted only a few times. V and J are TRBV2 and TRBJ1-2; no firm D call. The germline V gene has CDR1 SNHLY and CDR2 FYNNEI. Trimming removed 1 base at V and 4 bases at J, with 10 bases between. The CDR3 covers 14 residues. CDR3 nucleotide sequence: TGTGCCAGCAGTGAAGGACGGTTAGTCTATGGCTACACCTTC. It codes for CASSEGRLVYGYTF.

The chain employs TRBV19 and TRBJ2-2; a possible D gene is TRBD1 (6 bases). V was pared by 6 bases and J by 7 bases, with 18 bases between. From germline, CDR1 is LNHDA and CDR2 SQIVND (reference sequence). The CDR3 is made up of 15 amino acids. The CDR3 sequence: CASRTGQVPSGELFF. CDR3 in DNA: TGTGCCAGTAGGACAGGTCAGGTTCCGAGCGGGGAGCTGTTTTTT.

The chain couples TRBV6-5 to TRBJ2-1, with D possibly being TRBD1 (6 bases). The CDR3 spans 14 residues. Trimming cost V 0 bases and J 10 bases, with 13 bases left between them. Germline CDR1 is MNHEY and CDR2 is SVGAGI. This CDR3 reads CASSYSLGTGEQFF. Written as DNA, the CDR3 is TGTGCCAGCAGTTACTCCTTGGGAACAGGGGAGCAGTTCTTC.

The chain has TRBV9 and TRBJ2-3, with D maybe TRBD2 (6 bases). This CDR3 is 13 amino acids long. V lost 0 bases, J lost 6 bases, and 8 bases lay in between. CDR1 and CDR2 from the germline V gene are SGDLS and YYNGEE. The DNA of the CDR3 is TGTGCCAGCAGCGTAGGTCGGGGGGATACGCAGTATTTT. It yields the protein CASSVGRGDTQYF.

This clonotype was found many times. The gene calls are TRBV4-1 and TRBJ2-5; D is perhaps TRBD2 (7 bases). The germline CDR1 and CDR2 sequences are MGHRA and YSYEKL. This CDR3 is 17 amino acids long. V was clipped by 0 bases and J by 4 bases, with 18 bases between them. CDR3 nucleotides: TGCGCCAGCAGCCAAGACCCGGACAGAGGGGAGGGAGAGACCCAGTACTTC. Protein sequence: CASSQDPDRGEGETQYF.

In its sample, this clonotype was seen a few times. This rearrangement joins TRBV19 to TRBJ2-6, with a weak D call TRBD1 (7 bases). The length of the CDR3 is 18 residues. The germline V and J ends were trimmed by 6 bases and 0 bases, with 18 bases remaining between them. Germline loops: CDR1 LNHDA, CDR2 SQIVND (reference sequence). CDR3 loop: CASRSRGTAYSGANVLTF. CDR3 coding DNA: TGTGCCAGTAGATCCCGCGGGACAGCTTACTCTGGGGCCAACGTCCTGACTTTC.

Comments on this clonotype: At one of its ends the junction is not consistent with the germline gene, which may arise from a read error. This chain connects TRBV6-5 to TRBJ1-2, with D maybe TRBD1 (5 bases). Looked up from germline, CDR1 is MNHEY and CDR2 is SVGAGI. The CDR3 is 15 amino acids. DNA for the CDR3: TGTGTCAGCAGTTACTCGGGGCAGAGTAACTATGGCTACACCTTC. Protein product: CVSSYSGQSNYGYTF.

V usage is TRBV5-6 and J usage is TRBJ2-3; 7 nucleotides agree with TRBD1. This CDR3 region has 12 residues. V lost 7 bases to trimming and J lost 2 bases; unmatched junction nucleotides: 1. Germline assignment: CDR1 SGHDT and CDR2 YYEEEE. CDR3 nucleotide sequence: TGTGCCAGCGACAGGGTCACAGATACGCAGTATTTT. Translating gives CASDRVTDTQYF.

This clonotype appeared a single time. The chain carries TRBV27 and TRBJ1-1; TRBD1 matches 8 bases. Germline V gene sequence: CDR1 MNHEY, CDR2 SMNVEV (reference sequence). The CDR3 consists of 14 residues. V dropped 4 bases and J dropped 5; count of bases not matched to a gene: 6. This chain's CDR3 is CASSSYRGGTEAFF. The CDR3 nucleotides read TGTGCCAGCAGTTCATACAGGGGGGGAACTGAAGCTTTCTTT.

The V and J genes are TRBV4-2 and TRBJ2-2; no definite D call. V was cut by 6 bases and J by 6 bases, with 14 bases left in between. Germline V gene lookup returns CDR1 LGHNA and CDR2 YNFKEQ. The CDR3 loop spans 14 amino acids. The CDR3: CASSLKAISGELFF. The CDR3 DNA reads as TGTGCCAGCAGTCTGAAGGCGATCTCCGGGGAGCTGTTTTTT.

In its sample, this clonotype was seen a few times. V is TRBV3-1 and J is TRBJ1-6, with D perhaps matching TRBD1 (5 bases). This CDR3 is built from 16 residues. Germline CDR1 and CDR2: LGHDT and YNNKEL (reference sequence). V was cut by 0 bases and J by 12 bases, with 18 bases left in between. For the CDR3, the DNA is TGTGCCAGCAGCCAAGAGGCGGGGGATGGCTTTCGACCCCTCCACTTT. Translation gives CASSQEAGDGFRPLHF. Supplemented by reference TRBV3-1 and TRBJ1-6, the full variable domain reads DTAVSQTPKYLVTQMGNDKSIKCEQNLGHDTMYWYKQDSKKFLKIMFSYNNKELIINETVPNRFSPKSPDKAHLNLHINSLELGDSAVYFCASSQEAGDGFRPLHFGNGTRLTVT.

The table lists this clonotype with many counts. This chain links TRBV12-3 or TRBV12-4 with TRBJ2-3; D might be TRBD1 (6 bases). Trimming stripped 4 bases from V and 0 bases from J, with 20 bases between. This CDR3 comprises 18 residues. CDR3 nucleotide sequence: TGTGCCAGCAGTTACAGACAGGTCCAGCGTTTTAGCACAGATACGCAGTATTTT. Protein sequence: CASSYRQVQRFSTDTQYF.

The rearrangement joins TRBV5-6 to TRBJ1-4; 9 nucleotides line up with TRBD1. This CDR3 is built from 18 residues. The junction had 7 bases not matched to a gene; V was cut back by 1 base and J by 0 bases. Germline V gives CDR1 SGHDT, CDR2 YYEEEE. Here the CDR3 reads CASSLNMGQGATNEKLFF. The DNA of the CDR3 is TGTGCCAGCAGCTTGAATATGGGACAGGGTGCAACTAATGAAAAACTGTTTTTT. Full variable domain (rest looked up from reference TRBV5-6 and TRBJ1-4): DAGVTQSPTHLIKTRGQQVTLRCSPKSGHDTVSWYQQALGQGPQFIFQYYEEEERQRGNFPDRFSGHQFPNYSSELNVNALLLGDSALYLCASSLNMGQGATNEKLFFGSGTQLSVL.